These 19 T cell receptor beta chains came from one sample sequenced in a study of blood T cell repertoires in COVID-19. Repertoires were generated with immunoSEQ multiplex PCR, while TCRdb's copy carries only in-frame clones and drops some. The sample lists about 410,000 clones; 86% were seen once. The sample consisted of peripheral blood. Every receptor here comes from a woman in her twenties or thirties with active or convalescent COVID-19.

CDR3 sequence: CASRTGATNEKLFF. Here the CDR3 DNA reads TGTGCCAGCAGGACGGGAGCAACTAATGAAAAACTGTTTTTT. This chain links TRBV2 with TRBJ1-4, with D uncertain. Deletions cut 6 bases from V and 0 bases from J, with 8 bases between. From germline, CDR1 is SNHLY and CDR2 FYNNEI. The CDR3 has 14 amino acids.

The CDR3 sequence is CASSLVDSQSKQTQYF. The CDR3 DNA sequence: TGCGCCAGCAGCTTGGTGGACTCCCAATCCAAACAGACCCAGTACTTC. The chain combines TRBV5-1 with TRBJ2-5, with D possibly being TRBD2 (5 bases). The germline gives CDR1 SGHRS, CDR2 YFSETQ. The CDR3 has 16 amino acids. The ends were cut back, 0 bases at V and 6 bases at J, with 18 bases in the middle.

This rearrangement joins TRBV7-8 to TRBJ2-5; tentative D call: TRBD1 (6 bases). The CDR3 spans 16 residues. Trimming pared 5 bases from V and 5 bases from J, leaving 21 bases between. The germline CDR1 and CDR2 sequences are SGHVS and FQNEAQ. CDR3 coding DNA: TGTGCCAGCAGCCGTACAACTAACAGGGTTGAGGAGACCCAGTACTTC. Its translation is CASSRTTNRVEETQYF.

The chain's CDR3 is CASSLVAPSPYEQYF. CDR3 sequence (DNA): TGTGCCAGCAGCTTGGTGGCTCCGTCCCCCTACGAGCAGTACTTC. V and J are TRBV5-8 and TRBJ2-7; D gene uncertain. The CDR3 runs 15 residues. Trimming took off 0 bases at V and 2 bases at J, with 12 bases between the two ends. Germline V CDR1 and CDR2: SGHTS, YDEGEE.

The chain employs TRBV5-1 and TRBJ1-4; D may be TRBD1 (5 bases). The germline CDR1 and CDR2 sequences are SGHRS and YFSETQ. With 4 bases removed from V and 3 bases from J, the gap between germline ends came to 16 bases. The CDR3 covers 16 residues. The CDR3 DNA is TGCGCCAGCAGCCCGGACACGGGGGGAGCTAATGAAAAACTGTTTTTT. Protein product: CASSPDTGGANEKLFF.

This chain uses TRBV10-2 with TRBJ1-5, with a possible D match to TRBD1 (5 bases). V lost 0 bases and J lost 2, with 11 bases in between. Germline CDR1 is WSHSY and CDR2 is SAAADI. The CDR3 loop spans 16 amino acids. CDR3 sequence: CASSESGGFRNQPQHF. The CDR3, as DNA: TGCGCCAGCAGTGAGTCCGGGGGGTTCCGCAATCAGCCCCAGCATTTT.

This sequence joins TRBV5-5 and TRBJ1-6; D perhaps matches TRBD1 (5 bases). This CDR3 is built from 18 residues. Trimming removed 2 bases from V and 7 bases from J, with 22 bases in between. CDR1 is SGHKS, CDR2 YYEKEE, per germline (reference sequence). This chain's CDR3 is CASSFSIRQQEHNSPLHF. As DNA, the CDR3 is TGTGCCAGCAGCTTCTCGATAAGGCAACAGGAGCACAATTCACCCCTCCACTTT. Supplemented by reference TRBV5-5 and TRBJ1-6, the full variable domain reads DAGVTQSPTHLIKTRGQQVTLRCSPISGHKSVSWYQQVLGQGPQFIFQYYEKEERGRGNFPDRFSARQFPNYSSELNVNALLLGDSALYLCASSFSIRQQEHNSPLHFGNGTRLTVT.

V and J are TRBV6-5 and TRBJ2-7, with TRBD2 identical over 9 bases. The germline V gene encodes CDR1 MNHEY and CDR2 SVGAGI. Trimming removed 6 bases from V and 2 bases from J; junction bases left unmatched: 5. The CDR3 is 14 residues long. The CDR3 here is CASRGTSTTYEQYF. CDR3 in DNA: TGTGCCAGCAGGGGGACTAGCACTACCTACGAGCAGTACTTC.

The chain employs TRBV19 and TRBJ2-1; 7 nucleotides align to TRBD2. With 3 bases clipped from V and 2 bases from J, the junction kept 10 bases outside the gene matches. Per the germline V gene, CDR1 is LNHDA and CDR2 is SQIVND (reference sequence). The CDR3 covers 17 residues. The DNA for the CDR3 is TGTGCCAGTAGTATTGACGGCGGAGGACTAGCCTACAATGAGCAGTTCTTC. Translated, it gives CASSIDGGGLAYNEQFF.

This chain joins TRBV27 and TRBJ2-7; TRBD2 agrees at 10 bases. Trimming cost V 4 bases and J 2 bases; bases outside gene matches: 8. The CDR3 spans 16 residues. From germline, CDR1 is MNHEY and CDR2 SMNVEV (reference sequence). The CDR3 bases are TGTGCCAGCAGTTCCATCTTAGCGGGAGGCCCCTACGAGCAGTACTTC. This sequence encodes CASSSILAGGPYEQYF.

The J gene is TRBJ1-2, the V gene TRBV7-2; D might be TRBD1 (5 bases). Trimming pared 1 base from V and 5 bases from J, leaving 14 bases between. CDR1 and CDR2 from the germline V gene are SGHTA and FQGNSA. This CDR3 has 15 residues. The CDR3 reads CASSLGQGRDYGYTF. The CDR3 nucleotides read TGTGCCAGCAGCTTAGGTCAGGGCCGTGATTATGGCTACACCTTC.

This chain connects TRBV19 to TRBJ2-2; 16 nucleotides line up with TRBD2. The CDR3 contains 17 residues. The J segment lost 6 bases and the V segment lost 5 bases, leaving 6 bases of the junction unmatched. Germline loops: CDR1 LNHDA, CDR2 SQIVND (reference sequence). In DNA form, the CDR3 reads TGTGCCAGTAGTGGGGGGACTAGCGGGAGGGCCGCCGGGGAGCTGTTTTTT. Amino acid sequence: CASSGGTSGRAAGELFF.

The count of this clone is one. This sequence joins TRBV11-2 and TRBJ2-5, with D possibly TRBD2 on 5 matching bases. CDR3 length: 13 residues. Trimming took 1 base from V and 5 from J, leaving 8 bases between them. Germline V gives CDR1 SGHAT, CDR2 FQNNGV. Here the CDR3 reads CASSLGGKETQYF. Here the CDR3 DNA reads TGTGCCAGCAGCTTAGGAGGGAAGGAGACCCAGTACTTC. Using reference TRBV11-2 and TRBJ2-5 for the parts outside the CDR3, the full variable domain is EAGVAQSPRYKIIEKRQSVAFWCNPISGHATLYWYQQILGQGPKLLIQFQNNGVVDDSQLPKDRFSAERLKGVDSTLKIQPAKLEDSAVYLCASSLGGKETQYFGPGTRLLVL.

The rearrangement links TRBV11-2 to TRBJ2-1; 11 nucleotides match TRBD2. V shed 8 bases, J shed 8 bases, and the junction held 11 bases outside the gene matches. Germline loops: CDR1 SGHAT, CDR2 FQNNGV. This CDR3 is built from 15 residues. In DNA, the CDR3 is TGTGCCAGCCTGCGACCGGGACTAGCGGACCATGAGCAGTTCTTC. It codes for CASLRPGLADHEQFF.

The chain joins TRBV7-9 to TRBJ2-7; maybe TRBD2 (7 bases). The CDR3 is made up of 14 amino acids. Germline values: CDR1 SEHNR, CDR2 FQNEAQ (reference sequence). Trimming took 5 bases from V and 7 from J, leaving 18 bases between them. CDR3 DNA: TGTGCCAGCAGCCCGCGGGGGCCCAGATGGGAGCAGTACTTC. It codes for CASSPRGPRWEQYF.

The chain recombines TRBV11-2 with TRBJ1-2; 8 bases are shared with TRBD1. The CDR3 is 14 amino acids. From germline, CDR1 is SGHAT and CDR2 FQNNGV. V lost 1 base to trimming and J lost 4 bases; unmatched junction nucleotides: 2. The CDR3 reads CASSLAQGAYGYTF. The CDR3 region has the DNA TGTGCCAGCAGCTTAGCTCAGGGGGCCTATGGCTACACCTTC.

The V call is TRBV18, the J call TRBJ1-2; 8 nucleotides agree with TRBD1. This CDR3 has 14 residues. The germline V gene has CDR1 KGHSH and CDR2 LQKENI. V lost 4 bases to trimming and J lost 8 bases; unmatched junction nucleotides: 9. The CDR3 sequence: CASSQGQEFFGYTF. The CDR3 DNA follows: TGTGCCAGCTCACAGGGACAGGAATTCTTCGGCTACACCTTC.

The V call is TRBV2, the J call TRBJ1-2; 7 bases agree with TRBD1. The CDR3 totals 14 residues. CDR1 is SNHLY and CDR2 is FYNNEI in the germline V gene. V lost 6 bases to trimming and J lost 0 bases; unmatched junction nucleotides: 4. In nucleotides, the CDR3 is TGTGCCAGCAGACGGGACAGTACTAACTATGGCTACACCTTC. As protein: CASRRDSTNYGYTF.

The V gene is TRBV5-1, the J gene TRBJ1-1, with a tentative D call TRBD1 (6 bases). The germline V and J ends were trimmed by 0 bases and 2 bases, with 11 bases remaining between them. The CDR3 extends over 15 amino acids. Germline V gene sequence: CDR1 SGHRS, CDR2 YFSETQ. The CDR3 bases are TGCGCCAGCAGCTTGGGTCAGGGGCGTAACACTGAAGCTTTCTTT. This sequence encodes CASSLGQGRNTEAFF. Drawing the rest from reference TRBV5-1 and TRBJ1-1, the complete variable domain is KAGVTQTPRYLIKTRGQQVTLSCSPISGHRSVSWYQQTPGQGLQFLFEYFSETQRNKGNFPGRFSGRQFSNSRSEMNVSTLELGDSALYLCASSLGQGRNTEAFFGQGTRLTVV.